These 25 T cell receptor beta chains were all obtained from the same sample, sequenced in a study of blood T cell repertoires in COVID-19. Sequencing was performed with immunoSEQ multiplex PCR; in TCRdb, only in-frame clones are kept and a portion is missing. The table records roughly 190,000 clones, around 80% of them present only once. Sequenced input: PBMCs or T cells enriched from blood (not recorded which). The receptors here all came from a woman aged 45-59 years with acute COVID-19.

The V and J genes are TRBV6-5 and TRBJ2-7; TRBD2 matches 10 bases. V shed 4 bases, J shed 6 bases, and the junction held 9 bases outside the gene matches. Germline assignment: CDR1 MNHEY and CDR2 SVGAGI. This CDR3 spans 15 amino acids. CDR3 loop: CASSLSLAGEAEQYV. CDR3 sequence (DNA): TGTGCCAGCAGTTTGTCGCTAGCGGGGGAAGCCGAGCAGTACGTC.

V is TRBV5-6 and J is TRBJ1-4; maybe TRBD1 (6 bases). The germline CDR1 and CDR2 sequences are SGHDT and YYEEEE. V was shortened by 5 bases and J by 7 bases, with 18 bases between the two germline ends. The CDR3 loop spans 15 amino acids. The CDR3 protein is CASSLEGGLGEKLFF. As DNA, the CDR3 is TGTGCCAGCAGTCTGGAGGGGGGGCTGGGTGAAAAACTGTTTTTT. The variable domain in full, completed from reference TRBV5-6 and TRBJ1-4, reads DAGVTQSPTHLIKTRGQQVTLRCSPKSGHDTVSWYQQALGQGPQFIFQYYEEEERQRGNFPDRFSGHQFPNYSSELNVNALLLGDSALYLCASSLEGGLGEKLFFGSGTQLSVL.

This chain uses TRBV18 with TRBJ1-2; a possible D gene is TRBD1 (6 bases). CDR1 KGHSH and CDR2 LQKENI come from the germline V gene. This CDR3 is built from 13 residues. Trimming shortened V by 2 bases and J by 8 bases, and 12 bases separated the two germline ends. CDR3 nucleotides: TGTGCCAGCTCACCAGGGACACAAGGGGGCTACACCTTC. Amino acid sequence: CASSPGTQGGYTF.

The chain employs TRBV7-2 and TRBJ2-5; D gene ambiguous. Germline CDR1 reads SGHTA; CDR2 reads FQGNSA. The CDR3 covers 15 residues. Trimming left V 0 bases short and J 1 base short, with 9 bases between. The CDR3 reads CASSLAVSGQETQYF. The CDR3 DNA sequence: TGTGCCAGCAGCTTAGCGGTGTCGGGCCAAGAGACCCAGTACTTC.

This sequence joins TRBV6-4 and TRBJ2-5, with D possibly being TRBD2 (5 bases). Trimming took 3 bases from V and 1 from J, leaving 12 bases between them. The CDR3 consists of 15 residues. The V gene's germline CDR1 is MRHNA and CDR2 SNTAGT. CDR3 in amino acids: CASSDGSGPQETQYF. DNA for the CDR3: TGTGCCAGCAGTGATGGGAGCGGACCCCAAGAGACCCAGTACTTC.

The V and J genes are TRBV7-3 and TRBJ1-1; D ambiguous. Germline CDR1 is SGHTA and CDR2 is FQGTGA. V lost 5 bases, J lost 4 bases, and 20 bases lay in between. The CDR3 totals 16 residues. CDR3 amino acids: CASSPIPASQLTEAFF. Here the CDR3 DNA reads TGTGCCAGCAGCCCCATTCCCGCGTCGCAACTCACTGAAGCTTTCTTT.

This clone showed up just a few times. The chain has TRBV9 and TRBJ1-3; maybe TRBD1 (5 bases). The CDR3 covers 14 residues. Trimming shortened V by 4 bases and J by 0 bases, and 8 bases separated the two germline ends. Looked up from germline, CDR1 is SGDLS and CDR2 is YYNGEE. The CDR3 DNA follows: TGTGCCAGCAGCCCAGGGAACTCTGGAAACACCATATATTTT. It translates to CASSPGNSGNTIYF.

The rearrangement links TRBV6-6 to TRBJ2-5; TRBD1 matches 8 bases. Germline assignment: CDR1 MNHNY and CDR2 SVGAGI (reference sequence). V lost 4 bases, J lost 2 bases, and 3 bases stayed unmatched. This CDR3 region has 14 residues. The CDR3 protein is CASSLGQGQETQYF. The CDR3 DNA is TGTGCCAGCAGTTTAGGACAGGGACAAGAGACCCAGTACTTC.

The CDR3 DNA sequence: TGTGCCAGCAGACTCACAGGGGATGGAGATACGCAGTATTTT. Translating gives CASRLTGDGDTQYF. The chain is built from TRBV6-5 and TRBJ2-3, with 7 nucleotides matching TRBD1. Germline V gene sequence: CDR1 MNHEY, CDR2 SVGAGI. This CDR3 has 14 amino acids. V was pared by 6 bases and J by 5 bases, with 8 bases of the junction left unmatched.

The chain employs TRBV19 and TRBJ1-2; 9 nucleotides match TRBD1. V shed 10 bases, J shed 5 bases, and the junction held 11 bases outside the gene matches. The CDR3 runs 14 residues. The germline V gene has CDR1 LNHDA and CDR2 SQIVND (reference sequence). The CDR3 spells CATRVGTGIYGYTF. CDR3 nucleotide sequence: TGTGCCACTAGAGTCGGGACAGGGATATATGGCTACACCTTC.

The V call is TRBV9, the J call TRBJ2-5; 10 bases line up with TRBD2. Germline-derived CDR1 and CDR2 are SGDLS and YYNGEE. V dropped 5 bases and J dropped 5; count of bases not matched to a gene: 15. This CDR3 comprises 17 residues. The chain's CDR3 is CASSTQWSGGAEETQYF. CDR3 sequence (DNA): TGTGCCAGCAGTACACAATGGAGCGGGGGGGCCGAGGAGACCCAGTACTTC.

The chain combines TRBV18 with TRBJ2-3; TRBD2 agrees at 8 bases. The J segment lost 3 bases and the V segment lost 6 bases, leaving 14 bases of the junction unmatched. Germline V lookup: CDR1 KGHSH, CDR2 LQKENI. The CDR3 runs 17 residues. CDR3 DNA: TGTGCCAGCTCCAAGCTTAAGAGCGGGGGTTTTACAGATACGCAGTATTTT. This translates into CASSKLKSGGFTDTQYF. The variable domain in full, completed from reference TRBV18 and TRBJ2-3, reads NAGVMQNPRHLVRRRGQEARLRCSPMKGHSHVYWYRQLPEEGLKFMVYLQKENIIDESGMPKERFSAEFPKEGPSILRIQQVVRGDSAAYFCASSKLKSGGFTDTQYFGPGTRLTVL.

There are a few counts of this clone. The rearrangement links TRBV11-2 to TRBJ1-2; tentative D call: TRBD1 (5 bases). Germline CDR1 is SGHAT and CDR2 is FQNNGV. The CDR3 length is 16 residues. The V gene lost 1 base and the J gene lost 4 bases, with 16 bases spanning the gap. The CDR3 loop reads CASSLVYPRGGYGYTF. The CDR3 region has the DNA TGTGCCAGCAGCTTAGTCTACCCCCGGGGGGGCTATGGCTACACCTTC.

This chain uses TRBV27 with TRBJ2-5; TRBD1 aligns across 9 bases. The CDR3 is made up of 15 amino acids. Germline trimming cut 6 bases from V and 4 bases from J; bases unmatched to any gene: 9. The germline V gene encodes CDR1 MNHEY and CDR2 SMNVEV (reference sequence). CDR3 protein: CASRRGQGGRETQYF. CDR3 in DNA: TGTGCCAGCAGACGGGGACAGGGTGGTCGAGAGACCCAGTACTTC.

The V call is TRBV7-9, the J call TRBJ1-1, with 8 bases matching TRBD1. The ends lost 4 bases at V and 0 bases at J; junction bases unmatched: 4. CDR3 length equals 15 residues. CDR1 SEHNR and CDR2 FQNEAQ come from the germline V gene (reference sequence). The CDR3 loop is CASSSTGAVNTEAFF. The CDR3 region has the DNA TGTGCCAGCAGCTCGACAGGGGCGGTGAACACTGAAGCTTTCTTT.

This clone was counted once. The genes are TRBV5-1 and TRBJ1-2, with 7 bases identical to TRBD1. This CDR3 has 15 residues. J gave up 4 bases and V 0 bases, and 6 bases lay outside the gene matches. Germline V gene data show CDR1 as SGHRS and CDR2 as YFSETQ. CDR3 loop: CASSLAPGQTYGYTF. CDR3 nucleotides: TGCGCCAGCAGCTTGGCTCCGGGACAGACCTATGGCTACACCTTC.

In DNA form, the CDR3 reads TGTGCCAGCAGTTTGAGACAGGGTGGTCAGCCCCAGCATTTT. It specifies CASSLRQGGQPQHF. The gene calls are TRBV28 and TRBJ1-5, with 7 bases matching TRBD1. V was clipped by 3 bases and J by 6 bases; unmatched bases: 5. Germline lookup yields CDR1 MDHEN and CDR2 SYDVKM. This CDR3 spans 14 amino acids.

The chain is built from TRBV11-2 and TRBJ2-6; maybe TRBD2 (7 bases). The CDR3 runs to 19 residues. V lost 5 bases and J lost 2, with 22 bases in between. Germline assignment: CDR1 SGHAT and CDR2 FQNNGV. Here the CDR3 reads CASSPLGGRGETGANVLTF. The CDR3 region has the DNA TGTGCCAGCAGCCCATTAGGGGGACGGGGGGAAACTGGGGCCAACGTCCTGACTTTC.

On this clone itself: An end of the junction does not agree with germline; a read error may underlie this. The rearrangement links TRBV3-1 (or the pseudogene TRBV3-2) to TRBJ1-6, with D uncertain. The V gene's germline CDR1 is LGHDT and CDR2 YNNKEL (reference sequence). The CDR3 is 12 amino acids. In nucleotides, the CDR3 is TGTGCCAGCGGCCAGAGCGATTCACCCCTCCACTTT. The encoded protein is CASGQSDSPLHF.

The chain has TRBV4-2 and TRBJ2-2; TRBD2 matches at 7 bases. The CDR3 spans 17 residues. J was trimmed by 7 bases and V by 0 bases; bases with no gene match: 11. Germline values: CDR1 LGHNA, CDR2 YNFKEQ. This chain's CDR3 is CASSQEPGRGGFGELFF. The CDR3 DNA reads TGTGCCAGCAGCCAAGAGCCAGGTCGGGGAGGGTTCGGGGAGCTGTTTTTT.

The chain uses TRBV7-2 and TRBJ1-4; D uncertain. The CDR3 spans 13 residues. With 5 bases removed from V and 5 bases from J, the gap between germline ends came to 9 bases. Germline CDR1 reads SGHTA; CDR2 reads FQGNSA. Written as DNA, the CDR3 is TGTGCCAGCAGCCCCAGCGAGAATGAAAAACTGTTTTTT. It codes for CASSPSENEKLFF. The complete variable domain, with remaining parts taken from reference TRBV7-2 and TRBJ1-4, reads GAGVSQSPSNKVTEKGKDVELRCDPISGHTALYWYRQSLGQGLEFLIYFQGNSAPDKSGLPSDRFSAERTGGSVSTLTIQRTQQEDSAVYLCASSPSENEKLFFGSGTQLSVL.

The CDR3 sequence is CASSSQGGTNSPLHF. CDR3 coding DNA: TGTGCCAGCAGCTCCCAGGGAGGGACCAATTCACCCCTCCACTTT. The chain carries TRBV7-6 and TRBJ1-6; weak D call: TRBD1 (5 bases). V was cut by 4 bases and J by 7 bases, with 14 bases left in between. CDR3 length: 15 amino acids. The germline V gene has CDR1 SGHVS and CDR2 FNYEAQ.

This chain links TRBV7-3 with TRBJ2-7, with 15 bases that match TRBD2. Per germline, CDR1 SGHTA and CDR2 FQGTGA. This CDR3 spans 17 amino acids. With V trimmed by 5 bases and J by 5 bases, 10 bases remained unmatched. For the CDR3, the DNA is TGTGCCAGCAGCGTGACTGGGACTAGCGGGGGGATCGACGAGCAGTACGTC. This translates into CASSVTGTSGGIDEQYV.

This chain joins TRBV10-3 and TRBJ2-1, with D possibly being TRBD2 (5 bases). CDR1 and CDR2 from the germline V gene are ENHRY and SYGVKD. The V end was cut by 11 bases, the J end by 5 bases, with 16 bases between. CDR3 length: 13 residues. Here the CDR3 DNA reads TGTGCCTCTTCCGGGATAGCAGACAATGAGCAGTTCTTC. It specifies CASSGIADNEQFF.

CDR3 nucleotide sequence: TGCGCCAGCAGCCAAGAACCGACACAGGGTTTCTATGGCTACACCTTC. Translating gives CASSQEPTQGFYGYTF. This chain uses TRBV4-1 with TRBJ1-2, with D possibly being TRBD1 (6 bases). Trimming cost V 0 bases and J 4 bases, with 15 bases left between them. The CDR3 length is 16 residues. Germline V lookup: CDR1 MGHRA, CDR2 YSYEKL.